This T cell receptor (beta chain) comes out of a study of shared clonotypes between healthy human individuals. This CDR3 is built from 17 residues. Germline CDR1 SGHTA, CDR2 FQGNSA. Trimming took 1 base from V and 5 from J; bases not matched to a gene: 10. With regard to this clone: Its specificity is not known.

All donors qualified as healthy HIV-negative adults and had experienced no recent acute infections or vaccinations. Division of CD4+ cells produced a CD45RA+ naive subset and a CD45RA-negative memory subset. Samples underwent the assay at deep level. Clones were read by immunoSEQ multiplex PCR, and TCRdb kept only the in-frame ones, dropping some. This table holds about 1.5 million clones, 95% to 99% found once. Study outcomes and limitations: For naive CD4 cells, around 5% of clonotypes were shared across a few donors.

The J gene is TRBJ2-1, the V gene TRBV7-2; 8 nucleotides match TRBD2. The clonotype comes from a man aged 25 to 40 in good health. The specimen sequenced was naive CD4+ T cells sorted from blood. Sample subset: CD45RA+ positively selected. The CDR3 DNA reads as TGTGCCAGCAGCTTAGAAGGCCCGGGAGGGCCAGACAATGAGCAGTTCTTC. Amino acids: CASSLEGPGGPDNEQFF.